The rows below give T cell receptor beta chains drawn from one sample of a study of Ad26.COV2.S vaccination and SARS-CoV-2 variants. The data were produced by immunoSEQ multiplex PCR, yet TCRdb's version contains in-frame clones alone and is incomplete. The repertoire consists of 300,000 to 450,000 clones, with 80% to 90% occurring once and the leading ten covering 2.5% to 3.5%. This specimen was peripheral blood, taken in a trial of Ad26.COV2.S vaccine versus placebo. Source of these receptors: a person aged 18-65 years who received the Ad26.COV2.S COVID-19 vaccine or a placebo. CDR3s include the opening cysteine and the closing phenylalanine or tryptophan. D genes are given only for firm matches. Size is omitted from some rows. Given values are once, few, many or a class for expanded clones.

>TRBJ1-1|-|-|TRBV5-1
CASSLGGTNTEAFF
TGCGCCAGCAGCTTGGGAGGGACCAACACTGAAGCTTTCTTT
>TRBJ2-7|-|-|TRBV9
CASSVQAGIKDEQYF
TGTGCCAGCAGCGTACAGGCGGGCATAAAGGACGAGCAGTACTTC
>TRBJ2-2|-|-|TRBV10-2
CASSVVTTNTGELFF
TGCGCCAGCAGTGTCGTGACAACGAACACCGGGGAGCTGTTTTTT
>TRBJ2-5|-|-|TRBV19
CASSITGSGKTQYF
TGTGCCAGTAGTATAACGGGGAGTGGGAAGACCCAGTACTTC
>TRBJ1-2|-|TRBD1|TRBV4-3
CASSLGQPNLYGGYTF
TGCGCCAGCAGCCTGGGACAGCCTAATTTATATGGGGGCTACACCTTC
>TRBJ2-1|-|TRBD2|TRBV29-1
CSVARGSYNEQFF
TGCAGCGTTGCGCGGGGGTCCTACAATGAGCAGTTCTTC
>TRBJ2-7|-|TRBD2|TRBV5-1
CASSLDLAGGQWSYEQYF
TGCGCCAGCAGCTTGGACCTGGCGGGGGGGCAGTGGTCCTACGAGCAGTACTTC
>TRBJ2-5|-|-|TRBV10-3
CAIGAATFETQYF
TGTGCCATCGGGGCAGCGACCTTTGAGACCCAGTACTTC
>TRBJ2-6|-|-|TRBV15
CATSRERSSGANVLTF
TGTGCCACCAGCAGAGAACGTAGCTCTGGGGCCAACGTCCTGACTTTC
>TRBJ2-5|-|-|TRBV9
CASSVAPYQETQYF
TGTGCCAGCAGCGTAGCTCCGTACCAAGAGACCCAGTACTTC
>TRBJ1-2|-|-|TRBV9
CASSASSGHFNYGYTF
TGTGCCAGCAGCGCCTCATCGGGACACTTTAACTATGGCTACACCTTC
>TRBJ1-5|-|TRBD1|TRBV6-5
CASSLQGGPQHF
TGTGCCAGCAGTTTACAGGGGGGGCCCCAGCATTTT
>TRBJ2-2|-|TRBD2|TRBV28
CAGGTSGANTGELFF
TGTGCCGGGGGGACTAGCGGAGCGAACACCGGGGAGCTGTTTTTT
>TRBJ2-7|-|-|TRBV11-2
CASSLVSSYGQYF
TGTGCCAGCAGCTTAGTGTCCAGTTATGGGCAGTACTTC
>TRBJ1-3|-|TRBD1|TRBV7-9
CASSRGQQYSGNTIYF
TGTGCCAGCAGCCGGGGACAGCAGTACTCTGGAAACACCATATATTTT
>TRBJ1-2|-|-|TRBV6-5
CASSYGYSNYGYTF
TGTGCCAGCAGTTACGGGTATTCTAACTATGGCTACACCTTC
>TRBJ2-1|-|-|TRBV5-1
CASSYRFREQFF
TGCGCCAGCAGCTATCGCTTCCGTGAGCAGTTCTTC
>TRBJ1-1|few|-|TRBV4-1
CASSQEAPGVNTEAFF
TGCGCCAGCAGCCAAGAGGCTCCGGGCGTGAACACTGAAGCTTTCTTT
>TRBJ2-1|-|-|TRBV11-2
CASSFKRATYNEQFF
TGTGCCAGCAGCTTTAAGCGGGCGACCTACAATGAGCAGTTCTTC
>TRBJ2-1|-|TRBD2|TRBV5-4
CASSEGTSRYNEQFF
TGTGCCAGCAGCGAGGGGACTAGCCGGTACAATGAGCAGTTCTTC
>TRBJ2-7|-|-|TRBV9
CASSVGGSDTKYF
TGTGCCAGCAGCGTAGGTGGTAGTGATACGAAGTACTTC
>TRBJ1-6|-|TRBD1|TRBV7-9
CASSLRGPRSLHF
TGTGCCAGCAGCTTAAGGGGGCCGCGGTCCCTCCACTTT
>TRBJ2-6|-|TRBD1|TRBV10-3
CAIPKGQDVKGANVLTF
TGTGCCATCCCGAAGGGACAGGACGTTAAGGGGGCCAACGTCCTGACTTTC
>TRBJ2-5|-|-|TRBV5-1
CASSSYEPQGRETQYF
TGCGCCAGCAGCTCGTACGAACCACAGGGCAGAGAGACCCAGTACTTC
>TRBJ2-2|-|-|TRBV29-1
CSVEIANTGELFF
TGCAGCGTTGAGATCGCGAACACCGGGGAGCTGTTTTTT
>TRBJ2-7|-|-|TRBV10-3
CAISESSYEQYF
TGTGCCATCAGTGAGAGCTCCTACGAGCAGTACTTC
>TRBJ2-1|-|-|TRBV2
CAGGTAGYNEQFF
TGTGCGGGTGGGACTGCGGGCTACAATGAGCAGTTCTTC
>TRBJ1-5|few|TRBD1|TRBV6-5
CATLTGFQPQHF
TGTGCCACCCTGACAGGGTTTCAGCCCCAGCATTTT
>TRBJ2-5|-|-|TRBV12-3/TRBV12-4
CASSLSWGETQYF
TGTGCCAGCAGTTTAAGTTGGGGGGAGACCCAGTACTTC